This note documents a single T cell receptor (beta chain) sequence. These data are taken from a study of blood T cell repertoires in COVID-19. Study as a whole: There were acute and convalescent COVID-19 samples, and they came from the United States, Italy and Spain. Sources were T cells, B-cell-depleted T cells, or PBMCs; the material itself was cDNA or gDNA.

The cohort comprised adults aged about 18 to 90 years residing in under 30 US areas. Participants' own reports of clinical history determined their cohort assignment. Germline values: CDR1 MGHRA, CDR2 YSYEKL. The CDR3 is made up of 15 amino acids. The ends lost 2 bases at V and 5 bases at J; junction bases unmatched: 5. Using immunoSEQ multiplex PCR, the repertoire was profiled, and TCRdb retains in-frame clones only, with some absent. Among roughly 180,000 clones listed, about 85% were seen once. The TCR sequence derives from a woman in her thirties or forties with acute COVID-19. The chain recombines TRBV4-1 with TRBJ1-3; 8 bases are shared with TRBD1. The sample consisted of PBMCs or T cells enriched from blood (not recorded which). CDR3 in DNA: TGCGCCAGCAGCCAACTGACAGGGGCTAGAAACACCATATATTTT. It is translated as CASSQLTGARNTIYF.